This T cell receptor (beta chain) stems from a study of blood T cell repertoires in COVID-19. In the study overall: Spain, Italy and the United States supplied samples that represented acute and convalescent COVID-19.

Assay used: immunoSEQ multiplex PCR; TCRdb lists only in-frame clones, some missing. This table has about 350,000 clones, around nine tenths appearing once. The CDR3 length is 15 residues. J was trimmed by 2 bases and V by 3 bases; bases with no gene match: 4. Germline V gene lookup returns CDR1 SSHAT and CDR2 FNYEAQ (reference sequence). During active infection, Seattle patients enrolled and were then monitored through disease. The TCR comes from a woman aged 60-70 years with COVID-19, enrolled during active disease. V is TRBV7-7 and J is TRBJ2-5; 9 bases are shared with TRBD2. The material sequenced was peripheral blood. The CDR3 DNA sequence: TGTGCCAGCAGCTTTGCGGGGGGGAGGCAAGAGACCCAGTACTTC. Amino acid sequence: CASSFAGGRQETQYF.